The next 21 T cell receptor beta chains were all read from a single sample in a study of CD8 T cells in Susac syndrome. The authors reverse transcribed roughly 0.5 to 1 ug RNA with random hexamers. Each CDR3 protein gets one entry after TCRdb re-called the immunoSEQ multiplex PCR reads with MiXCR. The sample consists of roughly 200,000 distinct CDR3 sequences, 85% to 95% of them appearing once. Sequenced input: CD4+ T cells from PBMCs. These receptors all come from a human donor with multiple sclerosis.

This rearrangement joins TRBV20-1 to TRBJ2-3, with 9 positions matching TRBD2. Germline CDR1 DFQATT, CDR2 SNEGSKA (reference sequence). The CDR3 runs to 14 residues. J was trimmed by 5 bases and V by 0 bases; bases with no gene match: 3. In DNA form, the CDR3 reads TGCAGTGCTAGAGATAGTAGCGGGGGAGATACGCAGTATTTT. Residues: CSARDSSGGDTQYF.

This clonotype was detected a few times. The chain is built from TRBV11-2 and TRBJ2-7, with a weak D call TRBD2 (5 bases). CDR3 size: 13 residues. Per the germline V gene, CDR1 is SGHAT and CDR2 is FQNNGV. Trimming left V 5 bases short and J 2 bases short, with 10 bases between. CDR3 in DNA: TGTGCCAGCAGCCCTTCGGGGACCTACGAGCAGTACTTC. It codes for CASSPSGTYEQYF.

This clonotype was counted only a few times. The CDR3 DNA is TGTGCCAGCTCTGAGGCCCCAGACACTGAAGCTTTCTTT. Its translation is CASSEAPDTEAFF. V usage is TRBV18 and J usage is TRBJ1-1; D unresolved. This CDR3 has 13 residues. The germline V gene has CDR1 KGHSH and CDR2 LQKENI. Trimming shortened V by 6 bases and J by 3 bases, and 11 bases separated the two germline ends.

This chain connects TRBV3-1 to TRBJ2-3, with 7 bases fitting TRBD2. CDR1 is LGHDT, CDR2 YNNKEL, per germline (reference sequence). Trimming at V came to 3 bases and at J to 1 base, leaving 4 bases not matched to a gene. This CDR3 comprises 15 residues. As DNA, the CDR3 is TGTGCCAGCAGCCATGGGACTAAAGGCACAGATACGCAGTATTTT. It is translated as CASSHGTKGTDTQYF.

CDR3 residues: CATKNGLDEKLFF. The CDR3 DNA is TGTGCCACCAAGAACGGACTCGATGAAAAACTGTTTTTT. This chain joins TRBV15 and TRBJ1-4; D not certain. The CDR3 covers 13 residues. Germline loops: CDR1 LNHNV, CDR2 YYDKDF (reference sequence). Trimming took 7 bases from V and 6 from J, leaving 12 bases between them.

This clonotype showed up just once. This chain uses TRBV18 with TRBJ2-7; 8 nucleotides line up with TRBD1. CDR3 length: 13 amino acids. The V and J ends lost 8 bases and 1 base, in that order; junction bases with no gene match: 4. Per germline, CDR1 KGHSH and CDR2 LQKENI. CDR3 DNA: TGTGCCAGCGGACAGGGTTTGTCCTACGAGCAGTACGTC. This codes for CASGQGLSYEQYV.

The V and J genes are TRBV29-1 and TRBJ2-3; TRBD2 might be the D (7 bases). The CDR3 is 15 residues long. Trimming removed 3 bases from V and 9 bases from J, with 22 bases in between. Germline CDR1 reads SQVTM; CDR2 reads ANQGSEA. The CDR3 nucleotides read TGCAGCGTTGACTCCCCTGGGGGGGGCGGGGACACGCAGTATTTT. Translating it yields CSVDSPGGGGDTQYF.

The rearrangement links TRBV4-2 to TRBJ1-5, with D tentatively TRBD1 (5 bases). The CDR3 is 14 amino acids. Trimming took off 1 base at V and 7 bases at J, with 11 bases between the two ends. Germline CDR1 LGHNA, CDR2 YNFKEQ. CDR3 amino acids: CASSQGRGDQPQHF. Written as DNA, the CDR3 is TGTGCCAGCAGCCAAGGCCGAGGGGACCAGCCCCAGCATTTT.

The chain uses TRBV27 and TRBJ1-5; D ambiguous. The CDR3 contains 11 residues. The V and J ends lost 8 bases and 9 bases respectively, with 11 bases between them. Germline loops: CDR1 MNHEY, CDR2 SMNVEV (reference sequence). The CDR3 nucleotides are TGTGCCAGCGGCACCCTAGGGCCCCAGCATTTT. Its protein product is CASGTLGPQHF.

The chain combines TRBV10-3 with TRBJ1-5; TRBD1 aligns across 8 bases. The junction had 8 bases not matched to a gene; V was cut back by 4 bases and J by 0 bases. The CDR3 sequence is 17 residues long. CDR1 is ENHRY and CDR2 is SYGVKD in the germline V gene. The CDR3 region is CAISADRDYNSNQPQHF. The CDR3 DNA reads as TGTGCCATCAGTGCGGACAGGGATTATAATAGCAATCAGCCCCAGCATTTT.

This clonotype was recorded once. This rearrangement joins TRBV20-1 to TRBJ1-1, with D hard to call. Trimming left V 1 base short and J 3 bases short, with 9 bases between. The CDR3 runs 13 residues. Looked up from germline, CDR1 is DFQATT and CDR2 is SNEGSKA (reference sequence). CDR3 nucleotides: TGCAGTGCTAGAGTCGACACCTACACTGAAGCTTTCTTT. This translates into CSARVDTYTEAFF.

This rearrangement joins TRBV30 to TRBJ1-4; tentative D call: TRBD1 (5 bases). CDR1 is GTSNPN, CDR2 SVGIG, per germline (reference sequence). CDR3 length: 14 amino acids. V was pared by 5 bases and J by 4 bases, with 14 bases between. The CDR3 DNA reads as TGTGCCTGGGGGCCAGGCGGGGGTAATGAAAAACTGTTTTTT. Its protein is CAWGPGGGNEKLFF.

The chain combines TRBV5-6 with TRBJ2-1, with D possibly matching TRBD1 (5 bases). V lost 0 bases, J lost 8 bases, and 9 bases lay in between. The germline V gene has CDR1 SGHDT and CDR2 YYEEEE. This CDR3 is built from 13 residues. CDR3 in DNA: TGTGCCAGCAGCTTGGGCAGGGCCCATGAGCAGTTCTTC. Amino acids: CASSLGRAHEQFF.

V is TRBV2 and J is TRBJ2-2, with 7 nucleotides matching TRBD2. The CDR3 loop spans 14 amino acids. V shed 7 bases and J 4 bases; nucleotides not matched to a gene: 6. Germline CDR1 is SNHLY and CDR2 is FYNNEI. CDR3: CASIRLASTGELFF. The CDR3 coding sequence is TGTGCCAGCATAAGACTAGCTTCCACCGGGGAGCTGTTTTTT.

This clonotype was found once. V is TRBV27 and J is TRBJ1-2, with D unresolved. In germline, CDR1 is MNHEY, CDR2 SMNVEV (reference sequence). Trimming removed 6 bases at V and 8 bases at J, with 13 bases between. The CDR3 sequence is 12 residues long. In DNA, the CDR3 is TGTGCCAGCAGGCCCCAGCGTGGGGGCTACACCTTC. The encoded protein is CASRPQRGGYTF.

J is TRBJ1-5 and V is TRBV7-9; D is perhaps TRBD1 (5 bases). The CDR3 spans 13 residues. Germline V lookup: CDR1 SEHNR, CDR2 FQNEAQ (reference sequence). The V end was cut by 1 base, the J end by 8 bases, with 9 bases between. CDR3 amino acids: CASSLGGAKPQHF. In nucleotides, the CDR3 is TGTGCCAGCAGCTTAGGTGGGGCGAAGCCCCAGCATTTT.

This clonotype was found a few times. The junction does not match germline at one end; this may be a read error. The chain links TRBV12-3 or TRBV12-4 to TRBJ1-2, with D unclear. The CDR3 runs to 12 residues. CDR3 protein: CASSLVNYGYTF. In nucleotides, the CDR3 is TGTGCCAGCAGCTTAGTTAACTATGGCTACACCTTC.

The chain carries TRBV3-1 and TRBJ1-5; D is unresolved. CDR1 and CDR2 (germline): LGHDT, YNNKEL (reference sequence). CDR3 length: 13 residues. V lost 1 base, J lost 5 bases, and 6 bases lay in between. The CDR3 protein is CASSQGKDQPQHF. CDR3 in DNA: TGTGCCAGCAGCCAAGGGAAAGATCAGCCCCAGCATTTT.

The rearrangement joins TRBV20-1 to TRBJ2-5, with D unclear. CDR1 is DFQATT and CDR2 is SNEGSKA in the germline V gene (reference sequence). V shed 7 bases and J shed 4 bases, with 10 bases lying between them. The CDR3 runs to 11 residues. For the CDR3, the DNA is TGCAGTGTTGGAGTTCGAGAGACCCAGTACTTC. This translates into CSVGVRETQYF.

The genes are TRBV9 and TRBJ2-7; 9 bases align to TRBD2. V lost 2 bases, J lost 1 base, and 10 bases stayed unmatched. Germline CDR1 and CDR2: SGDLS and YYNGEE. CDR3 size: 17 residues. CDR3 nucleotides: TGTGCCAGCAGCGTGGGGTCCGGGACTAGCATGTCCTACGAGCAGTACTTC. Amino acids: CASSVGSGTSMSYEQYF.

The table lists this clonotype with a count of one. This rearrangement joins TRBV3-1 to TRBJ1-1; a weak D match, TRBD1 (6 bases). V was clipped by 1 base and J by 10 bases, with 13 bases between them. The CDR3 is 13 residues long. Germline CDR1 reads LGHDT; CDR2 reads YNNKEL (reference sequence). CDR3 DNA sequence: TGTGCCAGCAGCCAAGGGACAGCTTTGGGAGCTTTCTTT. This encodes CASSQGTALGAFF. Filled out from reference TRBV3-1 and TRBJ1-1, the complete variable domain reads DTAVSQTPKYLVTQMGNDKSIKCEQNLGHDTMYWYKQDSKKFLKIMFSYNNKELIINETVPNRFSPKSPDKAHLNLHINSLELGDSAVYFCASSQGTALGAFFGQGTRLTVV.